Listed below are T cell receptor beta chains from one sample, sequenced in a study of blood T cell repertoires in COVID-19. Assay: immunoSEQ multiplex PCR; the TCRdb copy retains only in-frame clones and omits some. Of some 160,000 clones detected, roughly four fifths appear once; the ten largest clones hold roughly 2%. The sequencing sample was made of peripheral blood. The receptors stem from a woman aged 80 or over with acute or convalescent COVID-19. Both conserved end residues are part of each CDR3. D genes are given only for firm matches. Size values are once, few and many counts, or a class for expanded clones, and some rows have none.

clone_size j_call v_call d_call cdr3_aa cdr3_nt
- TRBJ1-4 TRBV19 - CASSIGGGEKLFF TGTGCCAGTAGTATAGGGGGAGGAGAAAAACTGTTTTTT
- TRBJ1-2 TRBV5-6 - CASSLAGQGYYGYTF TGTGCCAGCAGCTTGGCCGGCCAGGGGTACTATGGCTACACCTTC
- TRBJ2-1 TRBV7-2 - CASSLDGGGDEQFF TGTGCCAGCAGCTTAGACGGGGGTGGCGATGAGCAGTTCTTC
- TRBJ1-1 TRBV5-4 - CASSLGPMNTEAFF TGTGCCAGCAGCTTGGGTCCTATGAACACTGAAGCTTTCTTT
- TRBJ2-2 TRBV7-9 - CASSLPLNTGELFF TGTGCCAGCAGCTTACCGTTGAACACCGGGGAGCTGTTTTTT
- TRBJ2-5 TRBV3-1/TRBV3-2 TRBD2 CASRPGPAGYQETQYF TGTGCCAGCAGGCCAGGGCCAGCGGGGTACCAAGAGACCCAGTACTTC
- TRBJ1-3 TRBV6-1 - CASSEARSGGNTIYF TGTGCCAGCAGTGAAGCCCGATCAGGTGGAAACACCATATATTTT
- TRBJ1-2 TRBV29-1 - CSVEEASYGYTF TGCAGCGTTGAAGAGGCAAGCTATGGCTACACCTTC
- TRBJ2-5 TRBV9 TRBD1 CASSPWTGGRETQYF TGTGCCAGCAGCCCGTGGACAGGGGGCAGGGAGACCCAGTACTTC
- TRBJ2-1 TRBV6-5 - CASRLSSIPYNEQFF TGTGCCAGCCGATTGTCTAGCATCCCCTACAATGAGCAGTTCTTC
once TRBJ2-7 TRBV20-1 - CSASKTIGSYEQYF TGCAGTGCTAGTAAAACTATCGGCTCCTACGAGCAGTACTTC
- TRBJ2-1 TRBV10-3 - CAISAETQYNEQFF TGTGCCATCAGTGCTGAGACTCAGTACAATGAGCAGTTCTTC
- TRBJ2-6 TRBV6-6 TRBD1 CASSQLPQGSGANVLTF TGTGCCAGCAGTCAGCTTCCACAGGGGTCTGGGGCCAACGTCCTGACTTTC
- TRBJ2-1 TRBV23-1 - CASTRHPRTFGNEQFF TGCGCCAGCACCCGCCACCCTAGGACTTTCGGCAATGAGCAGTTCTTC
- TRBJ2-3 TRBV5-1 TRBD2 CASSPLGSGGGDTQYF TGCGCCAGCAGCCCCCTAGGTAGCGGGGGCGGGGATACGCAGTATTTT